Listed here are 23 T cell receptor beta chains from one sample, sequenced in a study of tumor and adjacent non-tumor tissue in lung cancer. RNA was extracted from bulk tissue without any cell sorting. This non-tumor lung sample came from over 3 cm beyond the tumor edge. A modified ARM-PCR protocol with three rounds of nested PCR amplified TCRbeta. TCRdb reprocessed the multiplex PCR reads with MiXCR, giving one entry per CDR3 protein. The table shows about 44,000 distinct CDR3 sequences, with about two thirds occurring only once. Sequencing was carried out using distant non-tumor lung tissue. The receptors come from a woman in her 70s with non-small cell lung cancer.

The table lists this clonotype with many counts. The chain has TRBV11-2 and TRBJ2-1; 7 bases are a match to TRBD1. The CDR3 length is 15 residues. CDR1 and CDR2 (germline): SGHAT, FQNNGV. V was pared by 5 bases and J by 4 bases, with 8 bases of the junction left unmatched. CDR3 in amino acids: CASSIRGTVYNEQFF. CDR3 sequence (DNA): TGTGCCAGCAGCATCAGAGGGACAGTTTACAATGAGCAGTTCTTC.

In the case of this clonotype: Germline is not matched at one junction end, which may reflect a read error. The chain is built from TRBV12-3 or TRBV12-4 and TRBJ1-5, with no clear D. The CDR3 totals 16 residues. The CDR3 here is CASSNTASLGNQPQNF. CDR3 in DNA: TGTGCCAGCAGTAATACAGCTTCCTTGGGCAATCAGCCCCAGAATTTC.

As concerns this clonotype: This may stem from a read error, because a much larger clone lies one nucleotide away. The chain couples TRBV20-1 to TRBJ2-3, with D possibly matching TRBD1 (8 bases). Germline V CDR1 and CDR2: DFQATT, SNEGSKA (reference sequence). The CDR3 contains 13 residues. CDR3 sequence reads: CGAQRDRTDTQYF. In DNA form, the CDR3 reads TGCGGTGCCCAGCGGGACAGGACAGATACGCAGTATTTT.

Turning to this clonotype: A junction boundary mismatches the germline segment, possibly from a read error. This chain links TRBV5-5 with TRBJ1-1, with D unresolved. The CDR3 is made up of 14 amino acids. The V gene's germline CDR1 is SGHKS and CDR2 YYEKEE (reference sequence). The CDR3 DNA reads TGTGCCAGCACCTTGAGGGTAGGCGGTGGCGAAGCATTCTTT. Encoded protein: CASTLRVGGGEAFF.

This clonotype was counted many times. DNA of the CDR3: TGTGCCAGCAGTGAATGGGTTTTCTACGAGCAGTACTTC. Amino acid sequence: CASSEWVFYEQYF. This rearrangement joins TRBV6-1 to TRBJ2-7; D ambiguous. The CDR3 is 13 residues long. The V end lost 2 bases, the J end lost 3 bases, and 8 bases lay between the germline ends. Germline lookup yields CDR1 MNHNS and CDR2 SASEGT.

As to this clonotype: The junction does not match germline at one end; this may be a read error. CDR3 nucleotides: TGTGCCAGCAGTTACTCGTTTACGAACACAGATATGCAGTACTTT. Protein product: CASSYSFTNTDMQYF. The chain employs TRBV6-5 and TRBJ2-3; D remains ambiguous. Germline loops: CDR1 MNHEY, CDR2 SVGAGI. This CDR3 has 15 residues.

This clonotype was seen many times. CDR3 in amino acids: CASSENSNYGYTF. The CDR3 bases are TGCGCCAGCAGTGAGAACAGCAACTATGGCTACACCTTC. The chain has TRBV10-1 and TRBJ1-2; D gene unclear. The germline V gene has CDR1 WNHNN and CDR2 SYGVQD (reference sequence). The CDR3 has 13 residues. Between the trimmed V and J ends, which lost 2 bases and 2 bases, there was a span of 6 bases.

This clonotype has a count of ten or more. The CDR3 DNA follows: TGTGCCAGCGTCGTGGGGTGGGGCAGCTCCTACAATGAGCAGTTCTTC. Its translation: CASVVGWGSSYNEQFF. The chain links TRBV6-1 to TRBJ2-1, with D possibly TRBD1 on 5 matching bases. V was clipped by 8 bases and J by 0 bases, with 17 bases between them. Germline V lookup: CDR1 MNHNS, CDR2 SASEGT. This CDR3 contains 16 residues.

In the case of this clonotype: The junction and the germline gene differ at one end; a read error may be behind it. The CDR3 spells CASSLQGCRYNEQFF. The CDR3 bases are TGTGCCAGCAGTCTTCAGGGGTGTAGATACAACGAGCAGTTCTTC. The V and J genes are TRBV14 and TRBJ2-1, with a tentative D call TRBD1 (6 bases). CDR1 and CDR2 from the germline V gene are SGHDN and FVKESK. This CDR3 region has 15 residues.

This clonotype was counted between two and nine times. This may be a read error, as it is one base from a much larger clone. This sequence joins TRBV6-6 and TRBJ2-3; D unclear. CDR3 size: 12 residues. Per the germline V gene, CDR1 is MNHNY and CDR2 is SVGAGI (reference sequence). Between the trimmed V and J ends, which lost 5 bases and 2 bases, there was a span of 5 bases. This CDR3 reads CASSLHTDTQYF. The CDR3 coding sequence is TGTGCCAGCAGTCTCCACACAGATACGCAGTATTTT.

This rearrangement joins TRBV29-1 to TRBJ2-7; 11 positions match TRBD2. The V and J ends lost 5 bases and 4 bases, in that order; junction bases with no gene match: 4. CDR1 SQVTM and CDR2 ANQGSEA come from the germline V gene. This CDR3 has 13 amino acids. CDR3 in amino acids: CSVTLAGGYEQYF. The CDR3 nucleotides read TGCAGCGTTACGCTAGCGGGAGGTTACGAGCAGTACTTC.

Points on this clonotype: A much larger clone sits a single nucleotide away, making a read error possible. This chain connects TRBV20-1 to TRBJ2-2, with 7 bases identical to TRBD2. The CDR3 is 15 amino acids. Germline CDR1 DFQATT, CDR2 SNEGSKA (reference sequence). CDR3 sequence (DNA): TGCAATGCTAGAGATGCGGGACTAAGCACCGGGGAGCTGTTTTTT. Its protein product is CNARDAGLSTGELFF.

Comments on this clonotype: This is likely a read error, given that the CDR3 carries no conserved phenylalanine or tryptophan at its end. The chain links TRBV11-3 to TRBJ2-2, with D uncertain. The CDR3 has 15 amino acids. Germline CDR1 reads SGHNT; CDR2 reads YENEEA. CDR3 sequence: CASSLGRPNIGELFY. In DNA, the CDR3 is TGTGCCAGCAGCCTCGGACGGCCTAACATCGGGGAGCTGTTTTAT.

Comments on this clonotype: A read error is possible here, since a much larger clone lies one base away. The chain uses TRBV24-1 and TRBJ2-1; TRBD2 might be the D (5 bases). The germline gives CDR1 KGHDR, CDR2 SFDVKD. The CDR3 is 15 residues long. Trimming removed 3 bases at V and 7 bases at J, with 15 bases between. Here the CDR3 reads CATSDAGIINNEQFF. As DNA, the CDR3 is TGTGCCACCAGTGATGCCGGGATCATCAATAATGAGCAGTTCTTC.

As regards this clonotype: A much bigger clone sits one base away, suggesting this may be a read error. This sequence joins TRBV12-3 or TRBV12-4 and TRBJ2-7; 9 nucleotides line up with TRBD1. The CDR3 is made up of 16 amino acids. Losses at the gene ends were 4 bases for V and 3 bases for J; bases not matched to a gene: 10. The CDR3 spells CASSSPTGTGIYEQYF. The CDR3 DNA is TGTGCCAGCAGTTCTCCAACCGGGACAGGGATCTACGAGCAGTACTTC.

Of note for this clonotype: The CDR3 ends on some other residue instead of the conserved phenylalanine or tryptophan, so this is likely a read error. The chain recombines TRBV20-1 with TRBJ2-7; 8 bases match TRBD2. V was pared by 4 bases and J by 3 bases, with 2 bases of the junction left unmatched. Germline V gene sequence: CDR1 DFQATT, CDR2 SNEGSKA (reference sequence). The length of the CDR3 is 12 residues. In nucleotides, the CDR3 is TGCAGTGCTATGCTAGCGGGCTACGAGCAGTACTCC. This encodes CSAMLAGYEQYS.

As regards this clonotype: A much larger clone lies one base from this, so it may be a read error. This chain connects TRBV20-1 to TRBJ2-1, with D possibly matching TRBD2 (6 bases). Germline V gene sequence: CDR1 DFQATT, CDR2 SNEGSKA (reference sequence). CDR3 length equals 16 residues. V shed 2 bases and J shed 3 bases, with 17 bases lying between them. CDR3 loop: CSARLSREMCYNEQFF. DNA of the CDR3: TGCAGTGCTAGACTAAGCCGGGAGATGTGCTACAATGAGCAGTTCTTC.

Within the sample, this clonotype is large (0.1 to 1%). This chain uses TRBV6-1 with TRBJ1-5; possibly TRBD1 for D (5 bases). V gave up 0 bases and J gave up 7 bases, with 10 bases separating them. CDR3 length: 14 amino acids. Germline values: CDR1 MNHNS, CDR2 SASEGT. The CDR3 loop is CASSEARGNQPQHF. CDR3 in DNA: TGTGCCAGCAGTGAAGCAAGGGGAAACCAGCCCCAGCATTTT.

This clonotype was seen many times. The V and J genes are TRBV5-1 and TRBJ2-5; 10 bases map to TRBD1. This CDR3 has 13 residues. CDR1 is SGHRS, CDR2 YFSETQ, per germline. The junction had 3 bases not matched to a gene; V was cut back by 5 bases and J by 5 bases. CDR3 protein: CASSPGQGETQYF. The CDR3 DNA sequence: TGCGCCAGCAGTCCGGGACAGGGGGAGACCCAGTACTTC. The full variable domain, rest sourced from reference TRBV5-1 and TRBJ2-5, is KAGVTQTPRYLIKTRGQQVTLSCSPISGHRSVSWYQQTPGQGLQFLFEYFSETQRNKGNFPGRFSGRQFSNSRSEMNVSTLELGDSALYLCASSPGQGETQYFGPGTRLLVL.

The genes are TRBV7-9 and TRBJ1-1, with D unclear. Trimming stripped 3 bases from V and 1 base from J, with 9 bases between. This CDR3 comprises 14 residues. CDR1 SEHNR and CDR2 FQNEAQ come from the germline V gene (reference sequence). The CDR3 nucleotides read TGTGCCAGCAGCTTTAACTGGGGGAACACTGAAGCTTTCTTT. Protein: CASSFNWGNTEAFF. The variable domain in full, completed from reference TRBV7-9 and TRBJ1-1, reads DTGVSQNPRHKITKRGQNVTFRCDPISEHNRLYWYRQTLGQGPEFLTYFQNEAQLEKSRLLSDRFSAERPKGSFSTLEIQRTEQGDSAMYLCASSFNWGNTEAFFGQGTRLTVV.

As regards this clonotype: The junction shows a germline mismatch at one end, possibly a read error. The chain has TRBV11-1 and TRBJ2-7, with D unresolved. From germline, CDR1 is SGHAT and CDR2 FQDESV (reference sequence). The CDR3 has 14 residues. The CDR3 here is CASSFETGRYDQYF. CDR3 DNA: TGTGCCAGTAGCTTCGAAACGGGTCGGTACGATCAGTACTTC.

V is TRBV11-1 and J is TRBJ2-1; TRBD2 aligns across 10 bases. Germline-derived CDR1 and CDR2 are SGHAT and FQDESV (reference sequence). The CDR3 has 17 residues. The CDR3 DNA reads as TGTCCCTGCAGCTCCCACTTAGCGGGAGGTTACTACAATGAGCAGTTCTTC. Translated, it gives CPCSSHLAGGYYNEQFF.

The chain uses TRBV7-9 and TRBJ1-1; TRBD1 matches 10 bases. V gave up 8 bases and J gave up 7 bases; unmatched junction bases: 19. The CDR3 is 17 residues long. The germline V gene has CDR1 SEHNR and CDR2 FQNEAQ (reference sequence). CDR3 sequence (DNA): TGTGCCAGCGACTCAAGTTTGCAGGGGACAGGGGCTGGTGAAGCTTTCTTT. Translation gives CASDSSLQGTGAGEAFF. Full variable domain (outside the CDR3, taken from reference TRBV7-9 and TRBJ1-1): DTGVSQNPRHKITKRGQNVTFRCDPISEHNRLYWYRQTLGQGPEFLTYFQNEAQLEKSRLLSDRFSAERPKGSFSTLEIQRTEQGDSAMYLCASDSSLQGTGAGEAFFGQGTRLTVV.